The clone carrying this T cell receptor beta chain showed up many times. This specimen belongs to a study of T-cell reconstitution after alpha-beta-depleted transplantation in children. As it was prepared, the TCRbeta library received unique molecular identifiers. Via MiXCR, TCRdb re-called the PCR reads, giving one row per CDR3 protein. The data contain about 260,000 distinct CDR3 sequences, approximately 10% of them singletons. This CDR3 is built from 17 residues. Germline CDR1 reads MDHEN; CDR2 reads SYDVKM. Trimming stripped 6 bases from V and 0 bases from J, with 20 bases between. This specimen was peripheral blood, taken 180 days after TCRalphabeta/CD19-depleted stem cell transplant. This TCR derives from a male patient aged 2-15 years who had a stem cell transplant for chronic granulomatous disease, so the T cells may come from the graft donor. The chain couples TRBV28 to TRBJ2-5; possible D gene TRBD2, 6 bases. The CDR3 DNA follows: TGTGCCAGCAGCTTCCCCAAGACCGGGACTGACCAAGAGACCCAGTACTTC. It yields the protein CASSFPKTGTDQETQYF.